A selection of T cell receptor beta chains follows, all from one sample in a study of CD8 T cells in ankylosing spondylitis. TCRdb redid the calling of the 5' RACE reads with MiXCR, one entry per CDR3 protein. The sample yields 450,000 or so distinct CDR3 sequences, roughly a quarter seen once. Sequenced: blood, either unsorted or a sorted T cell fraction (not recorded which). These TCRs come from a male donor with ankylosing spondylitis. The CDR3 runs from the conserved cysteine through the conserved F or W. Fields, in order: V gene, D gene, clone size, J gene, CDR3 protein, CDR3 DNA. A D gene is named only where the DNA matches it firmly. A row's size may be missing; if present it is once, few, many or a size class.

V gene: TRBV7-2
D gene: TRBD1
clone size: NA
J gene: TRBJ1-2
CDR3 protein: CATAGQGSQSYGYTF
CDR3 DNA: TGTGCCACAGCCGGACAGGGAAGTCAAAGCTATGGCTACACCTTC

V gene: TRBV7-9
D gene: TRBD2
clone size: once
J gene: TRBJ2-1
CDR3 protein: CASSSGTSGIEQFF
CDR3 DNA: TGTGCCAGCAGCTCCGGGACTAGCGGGATTGAGCAGTTCTTC

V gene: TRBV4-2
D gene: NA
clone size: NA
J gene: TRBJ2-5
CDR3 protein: CASSRLGVQETQYF
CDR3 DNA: TGTGCCAGCAGCCGACTAGGGGTGCAAGAGACCCAGTACTTC

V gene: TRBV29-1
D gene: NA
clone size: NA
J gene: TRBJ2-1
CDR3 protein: CSVEGFYSYNEQFF
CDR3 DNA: TGCAGCGTTGAAGGGTTTTACTCCTACAATGAGCAGTTCTTC

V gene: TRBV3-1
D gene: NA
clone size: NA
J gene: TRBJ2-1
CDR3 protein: CASSRRDSRSYNEQFF
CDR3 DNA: TGTGCCAGCAGCCGACGGGACTCCCGCTCCTACAATGAGCAGTTCTTC

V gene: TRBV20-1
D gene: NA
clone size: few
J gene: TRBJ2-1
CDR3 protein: CSAREVLLAGSDEQFF
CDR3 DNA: TGCAGTGCTAGAGAGGTCCTACTAGCAGGCAGCGATGAGCAGTTCTTC

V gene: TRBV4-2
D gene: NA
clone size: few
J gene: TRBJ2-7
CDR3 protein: CASSQDMGPYEQYF
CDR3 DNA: TGTGCCAGCAGCCAAGATATGGGTCCCTACGAGCAGTACTTC

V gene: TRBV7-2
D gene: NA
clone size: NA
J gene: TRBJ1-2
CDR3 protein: CASSLFRELNYGYTF
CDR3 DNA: TGTGCCAGCAGCCTCTTCCGGGAGTTAAACTATGGCTACACCTTC

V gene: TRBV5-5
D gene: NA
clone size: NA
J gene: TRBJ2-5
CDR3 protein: CASSLVSGGGGTQYF
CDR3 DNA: TGTGCCAGCAGCTTGGTGTCAGGGGGAGGAGGGACCCAGTACTTC

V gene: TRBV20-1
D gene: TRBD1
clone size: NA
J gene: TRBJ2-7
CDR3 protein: CSAIPGTGGYEQYF
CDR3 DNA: TGCAGTGCTATTCCGGGAACAGGGGGCTACGAGCAGTACTTC

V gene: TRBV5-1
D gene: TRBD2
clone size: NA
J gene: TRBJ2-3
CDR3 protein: CASRLSGSGLTDTQYF
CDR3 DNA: TGCGCCAGCCGTCTGAGCGGGAGTGGGCTGACAGATACGCAGTATTTT

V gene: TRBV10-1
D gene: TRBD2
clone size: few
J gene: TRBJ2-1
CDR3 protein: CASSGTSGSSASWNEQFF
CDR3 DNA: TGCGCCAGCAGTGGAACTAGCGGGAGTTCGGCCTCGTGGAATGAGCAGTTCTTC

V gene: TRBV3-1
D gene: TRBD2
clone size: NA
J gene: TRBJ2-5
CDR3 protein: CASSQDGLEVKETQYF
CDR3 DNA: TGTGCCAGCAGCCAAGATGGACTAGAAGTGAAGGAGACCCAGTACTTC

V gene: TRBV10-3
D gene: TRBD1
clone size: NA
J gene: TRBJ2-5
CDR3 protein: CAIRAGTDQETQYF
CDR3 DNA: TGTGCCATCAGGGCCGGGACAGACCAAGAGACCCAGTACTTC

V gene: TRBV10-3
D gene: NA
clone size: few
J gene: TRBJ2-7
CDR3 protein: CAISPVALDEQYF
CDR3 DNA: TGTGCCATCAGTCCAGTCGCCCTGGACGAGCAGTACTTC

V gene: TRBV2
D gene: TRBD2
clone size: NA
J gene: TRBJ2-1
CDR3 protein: CASTGTRNYNEQFF
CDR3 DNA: TGTGCCAGTACCGGGACTAGAAACTACAATGAGCAGTTCTTC

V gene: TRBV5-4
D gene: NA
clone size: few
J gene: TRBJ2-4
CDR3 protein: CASSLKTTAKNIQYF
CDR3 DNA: TGTGCCAGCAGCTTGAAGACGACAGCCAAAAACATTCAGTACTTC

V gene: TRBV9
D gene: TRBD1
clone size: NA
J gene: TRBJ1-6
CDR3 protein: CASSGPGQGNSPLHF
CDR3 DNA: TGTGCCAGCAGCGGGCCGGGACAGGGGAATTCACCCCTCCACTTT

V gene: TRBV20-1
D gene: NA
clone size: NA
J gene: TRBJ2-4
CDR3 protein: CSARDEGTDIQYF
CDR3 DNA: TGCAGTGCTAGAGATGAGGGGACGGACATTCAGTACTTC

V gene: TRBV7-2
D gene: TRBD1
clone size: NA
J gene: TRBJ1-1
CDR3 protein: CASSLGQGGLSAFF
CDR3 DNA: TGTGCCAGCAGCTTAGGGCAGGGGGGGCTTTCGGCTTTCTTT

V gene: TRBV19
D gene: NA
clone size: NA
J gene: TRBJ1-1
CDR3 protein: CASSIAEDTEAFF
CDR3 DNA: TGTGCCAGTAGTATAGCGGAGGACACTGAAGCTTTCTTT

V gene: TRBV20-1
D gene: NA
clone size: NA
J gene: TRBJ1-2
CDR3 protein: CSARVNNGYTF
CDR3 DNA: TGCAGTGCTAGAGTTAACAATGGCTACACCTTC

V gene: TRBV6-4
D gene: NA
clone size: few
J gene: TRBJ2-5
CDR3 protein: CASGNREVGQETQYF
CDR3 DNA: TGTGCCAGCGGAAACAGGGAAGTGGGCCAAGAGACCCAGTACTTC

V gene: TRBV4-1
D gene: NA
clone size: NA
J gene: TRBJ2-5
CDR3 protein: CASSQDEGQETQYF
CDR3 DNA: TGCGCCAGCAGCCAAGATGAGGGTCAAGAGACCCAGTACTTC

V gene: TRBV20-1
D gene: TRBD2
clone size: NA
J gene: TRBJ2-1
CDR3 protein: CSARDFLADYNEQFF
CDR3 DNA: TGCAGTGCTAGAGATTTCCTAGCGGACTACAATGAGCAGTTCTTC

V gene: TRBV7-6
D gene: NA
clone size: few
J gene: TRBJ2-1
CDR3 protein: CASSLFLMGARSSYNEQFF
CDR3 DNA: TGTGCCAGCAGCTTATTCCTGATGGGGGCACGGAGCTCCTACAATGAGCAGTTCTTC

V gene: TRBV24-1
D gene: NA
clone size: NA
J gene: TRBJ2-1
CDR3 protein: CATSDWGASRNNYNEQFF
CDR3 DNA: TGTGCCACCAGTGATTGGGGAGCGAGTAGAAATAACTACAATGAGCAGTTCTTC

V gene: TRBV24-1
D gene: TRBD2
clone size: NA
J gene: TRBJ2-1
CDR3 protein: CATSDILSGSSYNEQFF
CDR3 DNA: TGTGCCACCAGTGATATTCTAAGCGGGAGCTCCTACAATGAGCAGTTCTTC

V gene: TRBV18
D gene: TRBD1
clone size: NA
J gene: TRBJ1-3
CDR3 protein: CASSSRSGQAGNTIYF
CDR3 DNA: TGTGCCAGCTCATCTCGGTCGGGACAGGCTGGAAACACCATATATTTT

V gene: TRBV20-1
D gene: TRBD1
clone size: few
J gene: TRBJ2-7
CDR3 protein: CSVEGQGAFREQYF
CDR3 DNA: TGCAGTGTCGAGGGACAGGGGGCATTCCGGGAGCAGTACTTC

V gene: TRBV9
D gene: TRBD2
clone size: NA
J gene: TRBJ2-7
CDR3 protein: CASSVGPAGGPGEQYF
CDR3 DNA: TGTGCCAGCAGCGTAGGCCCAGCGGGAGGGCCGGGGGAGCAGTACTTC

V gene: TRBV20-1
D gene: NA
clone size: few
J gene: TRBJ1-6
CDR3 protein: CSARVSGRGRSPLHF
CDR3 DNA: TGCAGTGCTAGAGTCAGTGGACGGGGGAGGTCACCCCTCCACTTT

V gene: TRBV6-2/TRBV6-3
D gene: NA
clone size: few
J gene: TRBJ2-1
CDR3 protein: CASTTVRQLSSYNEQFF
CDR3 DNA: TGTGCCAGCACCACGGTGAGGCAACTGAGCTCCTACAATGAGCAGTTCTTC

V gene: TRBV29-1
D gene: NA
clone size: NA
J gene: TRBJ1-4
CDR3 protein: CSVEDPGNEKLFF
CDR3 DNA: TGCAGCGTTGAAGATCCGGGAAATGAAAAACTGTTTTTT

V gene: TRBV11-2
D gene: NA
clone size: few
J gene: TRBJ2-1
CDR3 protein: CASSLERAGDWNEQFF
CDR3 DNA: TGTGCCAGCAGCTTAGAGAGGGCAGGGGACTGGAATGAGCAGTTCTTC

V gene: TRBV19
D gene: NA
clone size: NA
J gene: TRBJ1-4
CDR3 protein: CATGAPGWEKLFF
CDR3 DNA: TGTGCAACCGGAGCACCGGGCTGGGAAAAACTGTTTTTT

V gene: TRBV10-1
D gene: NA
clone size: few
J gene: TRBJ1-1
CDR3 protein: CASSHGTITEAFF
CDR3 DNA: TGCGCCAGCAGTCACGGGACGATCACTGAAGCTTTCTTT

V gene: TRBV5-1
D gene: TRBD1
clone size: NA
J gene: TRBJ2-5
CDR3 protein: CASNHQGARETQYF
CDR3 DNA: TGCGCCAGCAACCATCAGGGGGCTCGGGAGACCCAGTACTTC

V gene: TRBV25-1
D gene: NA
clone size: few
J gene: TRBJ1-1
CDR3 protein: CASSVQAGTEAFF
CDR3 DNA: TGTGCCAGCAGTGTCCAGGCGGGGACTGAAGCTTTCTTT

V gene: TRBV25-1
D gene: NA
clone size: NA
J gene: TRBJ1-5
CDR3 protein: CASAQGGNQPQHF
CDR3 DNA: TGTGCCAGTGCTCAGGGAGGGAATCAGCCCCAGCATTTT

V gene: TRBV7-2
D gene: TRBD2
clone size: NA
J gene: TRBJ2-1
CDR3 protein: CASSLKIAGGGYNEQFF
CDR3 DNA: TGTGCCAGCAGCCTAAAAATAGCGGGAGGGGGGTACAATGAGCAGTTCTTC

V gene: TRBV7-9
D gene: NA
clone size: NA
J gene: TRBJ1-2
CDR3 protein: CASSLGSLGGYTF
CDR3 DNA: TGTGCCAGCAGCTTAGGCTCCTTGGGTGGCTACACCTTC

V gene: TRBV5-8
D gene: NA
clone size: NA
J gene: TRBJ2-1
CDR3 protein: CASSSRGAGEGEQFF
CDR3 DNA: TGTGCCAGCAGCTCCCGGGGGGCGGGAGAGGGTGAGCAGTTCTTC

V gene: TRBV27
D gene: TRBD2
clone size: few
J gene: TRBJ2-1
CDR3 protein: CASQGLARRDEQFF
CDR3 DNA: TGTGCCAGCCAGGGACTAGCGAGACGGGATGAGCAGTTCTTC

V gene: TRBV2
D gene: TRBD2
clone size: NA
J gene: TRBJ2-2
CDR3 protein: CASSELAGVGGELFF
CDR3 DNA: TGTGCCAGCAGTGAATTAGCGGGAGTTGGCGGGGAGCTGTTTTTT

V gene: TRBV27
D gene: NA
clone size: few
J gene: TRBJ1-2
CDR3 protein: CASSFTGGYGYTF
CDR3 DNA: TGTGCCAGCAGTTTTACGGGAGGCTATGGCTACACCTTC

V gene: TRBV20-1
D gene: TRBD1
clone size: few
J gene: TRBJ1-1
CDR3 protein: CSAIRPGQGVEAFF
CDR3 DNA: TGCAGTGCTATCAGACCGGGACAGGGGGTTGAAGCTTTCTTT

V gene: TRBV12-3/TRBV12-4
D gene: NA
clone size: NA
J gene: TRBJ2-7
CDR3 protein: CASSLARVFSYEQYF
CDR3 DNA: TGTGCCAGCAGTTTAGCGCGGGTGTTCTCCTACGAGCAGTACTTC

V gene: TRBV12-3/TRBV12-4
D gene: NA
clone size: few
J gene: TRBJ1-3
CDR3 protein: CASSLARRGLNWSSGNTIYF
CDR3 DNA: TGTGCCAGCAGTTTAGCGCGGAGGGGCCTGAATTGGTCCTCTGGAAACACCATATATTTT

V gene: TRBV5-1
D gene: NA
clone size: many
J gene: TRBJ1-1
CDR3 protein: CASSDPNTEAFF
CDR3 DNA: TGCGCCAGCAGCGATCCTAACACTGAAGCTTTCTTT

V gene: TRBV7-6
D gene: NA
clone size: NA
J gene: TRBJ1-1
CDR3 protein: CASSLVQAENTEAFF
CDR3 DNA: TGTGCCAGCAGCTTAGTCCAGGCAGAGAACACTGAAGCTTTCTTT

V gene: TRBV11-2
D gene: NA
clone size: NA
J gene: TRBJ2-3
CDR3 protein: CASSFQRRGTDTQYF
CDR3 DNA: TGTGCCAGCAGCTTCCAAAGGAGGGGGACGGATACGCAGTATTTT

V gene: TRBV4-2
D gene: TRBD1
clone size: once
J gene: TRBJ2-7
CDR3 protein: CASSQGGTGGSEQYF
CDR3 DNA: TGTGCCAGCAGCCAGGGCGGGACAGGGGGAAGCGAGCAGTACTTC

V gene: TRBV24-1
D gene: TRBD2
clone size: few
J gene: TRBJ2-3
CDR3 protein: CATSKAGGGTDTQYF
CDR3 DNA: TGTGCCACCAGCAAAGCGGGAGGGGGGACAGATACGCAGTATTTT